This T cell receptor (beta chain) is drawn from a study of T cell responses to AZD1222 COVID-19 vaccine. Overall study findings and caveats: Unmutated variant regions are reportedly the target of nearly half of TCRs that are spike-specific. Spike was spanned by vaccine-associated CD4 TCRs, which were dominant at 160-218 and 743-854.

Sequencing used immunoSEQ multiplex PCR; TCRdb keeps in-frame clones, though not all of them. Of approximately 130,000 clones listed, approximately 93% are singletons. A word on this clone: Antigen: not known.

This CDR3 has 18 amino acids. CDR1 and CDR2 from the germline V gene are MNHEY and SMNVEV (reference sequence). V gave up 5 bases and J gave up 3 bases, with 23 bases separating them. The receptor's source is an adult in good health. Sequencing was performed on peripheral blood, taken on day 0 of AZD1222 vaccination. This chain links TRBV27 with TRBJ2-1; D possibly uses TRBD1 or TRBD2 (6 bases each). CDR3 DNA: TGTGCCAGCAGTGGTTTAGCGGTGACGGGGGCAATCTACAATGAGCAGTTCTTC. It encodes CASSGLAVTGAIYNEQFF.